This TCR beta chain is from a study of blood T cell repertoires in COVID-19. Study-level information: The United States, Italy and Spain provided the acute and convalescent COVID-19 samples.

CDR1 and CDR2 from the germline V gene are KGHSH and LQKENI. The ends were cut back, 6 bases at V and 8 bases at J, with 22 bases in the middle. The CDR3 has 16 residues. TCRdb's table, derived via immunoSEQ multiplex PCR, lists solely in-frame clones and lacks some. This sample has 200,000 to 250,000 clones, with about nine tenths found just once. Participants spanned ages roughly 18 to 90 years and resided in 20 to 30 US areas. The chain links TRBV18 to TRBJ1-4; possible D gene TRBD1, 6 bases. Input material: PBMCs or T cells enriched from blood (not recorded which). The sequence derives from a man in his forties who had recovered from COVID-19. The chain's CDR3 is CASSLLGGREGEKLFF. For the CDR3, the DNA is TGTGCCAGCTCTCTCCTAGGGGGAAGGGAAGGCGAAAAACTGTTTTTT.